This T cell receptor (beta chain) was found in a study of cytomegalovirus exposure and HLA in healthy donors. The repertoire was sequenced with immunoSEQ multiplex PCR; TCRdb's copy has only in-frame clones and lacks some. Among 120,000 to 150,000 clones listed, 85% to 90% were seen once. Findings and limits, study-wide: According to the study, roughly 160 TCR beta chains were cytomegalovirus-associated.

As to this clone: What it binds is not known.

From germline, CDR1 is LNHDA and CDR2 SQIVND (reference sequence). CDR3 size: 14 residues. V dropped 5 bases and J dropped 3 bases, with 11 bases sitting between them. The J gene is TRBJ1-5, the V gene TRBV19; perhaps TRBD1 as D (5 bases). The receptor was isolated from a man in his late teens or twenties in good health and CMV-seronegative. The sequencing sample was made of PBMCs. This CDR3 reads CASSARDFNQPQHF. The CDR3 DNA sequence: TGTGCCAGTAGTGCCAGGGATTTCAATCAGCCCCAGCATTTT.